The clone carrying this T cell receptor (beta chain) has at least ten counts. What it recognizes is unknown. The sample originates from a study of T cell repertoires in cytomegalovirus infection. In the study overall: Both CMV infection and a matching HLA type were indicated by public TCR beta signatures. General observations from the study: There were HLA-C-restricted CMV-specific TCR beta clonotypes dominating the ex vivo response.

TCRdb independently ran MiXCR on the reads; one entry per CDR3 protein. Of 700,000 to 900,000 distinct CDR3 sequences in the sample, 25% to 35% were seen once. The CDR3 has 19 residues. The V end lost 5 bases, the J end lost 2 bases, and 25 bases lay between the germline ends. Germline V gives CDR1 SGHVS, CDR2 FNYEAQ. The rearrangement links TRBV7-6 to TRBJ2-1; D may be TRBD1 (5 bases). This TCR was sampled from a human donor in good health (CMV status not recorded). Some clones in this sample may be carry-over from other donors' samples. The sequencing here drew on cultured CD8+ T cells from PBMCs, taken from culture after CMV antigen stimulation. CDR3 sequence reads: CASSRPQGMENPTYNEQFF. CDR3 bases: TGTGCCAGCAGCCGTCCGCAGGGTATGGAAAACCCCACCTACAATGAGCAGTTCTTC.